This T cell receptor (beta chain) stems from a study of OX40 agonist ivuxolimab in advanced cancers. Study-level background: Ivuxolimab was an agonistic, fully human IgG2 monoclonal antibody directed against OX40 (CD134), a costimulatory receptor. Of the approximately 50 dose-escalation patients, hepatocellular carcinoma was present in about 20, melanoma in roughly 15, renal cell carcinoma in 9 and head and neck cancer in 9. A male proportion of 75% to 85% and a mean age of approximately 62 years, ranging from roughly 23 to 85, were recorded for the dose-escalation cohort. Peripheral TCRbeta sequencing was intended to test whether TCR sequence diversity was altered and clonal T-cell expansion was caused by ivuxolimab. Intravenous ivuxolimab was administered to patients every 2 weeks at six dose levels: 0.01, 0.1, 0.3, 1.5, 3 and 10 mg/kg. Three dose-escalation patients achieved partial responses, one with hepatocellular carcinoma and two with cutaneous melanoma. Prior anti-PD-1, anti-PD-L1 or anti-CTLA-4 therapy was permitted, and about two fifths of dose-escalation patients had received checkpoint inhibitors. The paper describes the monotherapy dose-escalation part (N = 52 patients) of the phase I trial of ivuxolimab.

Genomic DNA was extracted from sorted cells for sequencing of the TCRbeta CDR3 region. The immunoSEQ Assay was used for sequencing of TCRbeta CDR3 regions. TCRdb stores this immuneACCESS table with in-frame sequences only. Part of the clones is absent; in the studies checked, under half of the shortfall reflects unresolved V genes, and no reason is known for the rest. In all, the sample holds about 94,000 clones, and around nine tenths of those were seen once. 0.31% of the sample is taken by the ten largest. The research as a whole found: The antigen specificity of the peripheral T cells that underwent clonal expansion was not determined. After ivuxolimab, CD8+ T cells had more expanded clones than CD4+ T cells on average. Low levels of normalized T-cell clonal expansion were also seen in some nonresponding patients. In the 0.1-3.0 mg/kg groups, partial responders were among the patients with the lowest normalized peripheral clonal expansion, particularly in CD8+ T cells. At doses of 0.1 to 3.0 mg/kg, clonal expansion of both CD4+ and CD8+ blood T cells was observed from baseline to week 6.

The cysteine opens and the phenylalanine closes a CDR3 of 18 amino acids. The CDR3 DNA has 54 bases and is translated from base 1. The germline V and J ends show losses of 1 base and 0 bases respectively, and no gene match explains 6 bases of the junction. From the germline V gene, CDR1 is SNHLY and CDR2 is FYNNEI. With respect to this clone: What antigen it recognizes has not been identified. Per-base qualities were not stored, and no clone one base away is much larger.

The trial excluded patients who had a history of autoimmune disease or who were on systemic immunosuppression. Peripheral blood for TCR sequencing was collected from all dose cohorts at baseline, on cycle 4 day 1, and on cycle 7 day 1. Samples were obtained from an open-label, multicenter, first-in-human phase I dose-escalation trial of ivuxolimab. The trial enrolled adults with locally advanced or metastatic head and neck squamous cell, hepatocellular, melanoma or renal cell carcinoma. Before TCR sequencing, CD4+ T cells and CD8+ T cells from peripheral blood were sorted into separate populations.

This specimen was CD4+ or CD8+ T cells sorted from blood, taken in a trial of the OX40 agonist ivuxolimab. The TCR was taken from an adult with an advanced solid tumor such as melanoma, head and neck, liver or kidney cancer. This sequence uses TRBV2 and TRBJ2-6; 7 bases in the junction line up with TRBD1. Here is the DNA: TGTGCCAGCAGTGAAGTGACAGGGTTTGGCTCTGGGGCCAACGTCCTGACTTTC. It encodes CASSEVTGFGSGANVLTF.